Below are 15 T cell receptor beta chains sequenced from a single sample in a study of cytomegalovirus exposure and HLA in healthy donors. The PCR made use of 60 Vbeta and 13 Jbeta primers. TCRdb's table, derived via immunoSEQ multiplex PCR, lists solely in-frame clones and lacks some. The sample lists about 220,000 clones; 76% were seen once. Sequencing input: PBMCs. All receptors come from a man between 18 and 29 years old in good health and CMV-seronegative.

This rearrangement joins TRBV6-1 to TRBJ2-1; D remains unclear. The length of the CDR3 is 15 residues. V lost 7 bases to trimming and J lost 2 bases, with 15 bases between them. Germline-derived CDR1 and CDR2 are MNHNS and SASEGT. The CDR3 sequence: CASTSGQRPYNEQFF. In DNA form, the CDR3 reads TGTGCCAGCACCTCTGGGCAGAGACCCTACAATGAGCAGTTCTTC.

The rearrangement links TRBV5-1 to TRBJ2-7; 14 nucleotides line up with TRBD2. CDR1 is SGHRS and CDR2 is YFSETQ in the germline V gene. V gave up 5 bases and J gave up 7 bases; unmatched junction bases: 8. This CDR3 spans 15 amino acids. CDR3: CASRTSGRGPKEQYF. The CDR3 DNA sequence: TGCGCCAGCAGGACTAGCGGGAGGGGGCCCAAAGAGCAGTACTTC. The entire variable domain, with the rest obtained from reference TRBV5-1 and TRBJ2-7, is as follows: KAGVTQTPRYLIKTRGQQVTLSCSPISGHRSVSWYQQTPGQGLQFLFEYFSETQRNKGNFPGRFSGRQFSNSRSEMNVSTLELGDSALYLCASRTSGRGPKEQYFGPGTRLTVT.

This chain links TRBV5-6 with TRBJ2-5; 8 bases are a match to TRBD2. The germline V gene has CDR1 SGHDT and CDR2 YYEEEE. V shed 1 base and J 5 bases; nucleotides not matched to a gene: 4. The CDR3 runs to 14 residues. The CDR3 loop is CASSLWTSWETQYF. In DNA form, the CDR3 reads TGTGCCAGCAGCTTGTGGACTAGCTGGGAGACCCAGTACTTC.

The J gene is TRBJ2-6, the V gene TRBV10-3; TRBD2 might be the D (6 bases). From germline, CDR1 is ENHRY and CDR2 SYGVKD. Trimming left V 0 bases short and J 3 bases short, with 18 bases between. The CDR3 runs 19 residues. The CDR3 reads CAISESAGKADVGANVLTF. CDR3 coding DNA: TGTGCCATCAGTGAGTCGGCGGGAAAAGCTGACGTTGGGGCCAACGTCCTGACTTTC.

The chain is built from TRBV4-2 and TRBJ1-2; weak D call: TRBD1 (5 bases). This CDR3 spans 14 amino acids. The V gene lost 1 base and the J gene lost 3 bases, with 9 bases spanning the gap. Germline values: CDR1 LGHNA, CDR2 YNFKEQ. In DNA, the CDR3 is TGTGCCAGCAGCCAAGTTAGGGGCGACTATGGCTACACCTTC. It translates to CASSQVRGDYGYTF.

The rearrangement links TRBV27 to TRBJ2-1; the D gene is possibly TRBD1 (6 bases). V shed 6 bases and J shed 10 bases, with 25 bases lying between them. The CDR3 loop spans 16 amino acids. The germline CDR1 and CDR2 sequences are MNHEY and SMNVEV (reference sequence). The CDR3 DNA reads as TGTGCCAGCAGCAAAACCCCAGGGGTAGGCAGAGCCGAGCAGTTCTTC. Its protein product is CASSKTPGVGRAEQFF.

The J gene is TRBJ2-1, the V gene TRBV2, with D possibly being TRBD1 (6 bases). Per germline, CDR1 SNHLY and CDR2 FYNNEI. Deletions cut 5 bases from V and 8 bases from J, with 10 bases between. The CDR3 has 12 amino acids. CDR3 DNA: TGTGCCAGCAGTACGACAGGTGATGAGCAGTTCTTC. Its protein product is CASSTTGDEQFF.

In DNA form, the CDR3 reads TGTGCCAGCTCACCGGGGACGGGAGCCTACGAGCAGTACTTC. Residues: CASSPGTGAYEQYF. The chain links TRBV18 to TRBJ2-7; TRBD2 might be the D (6 bases). Germline V gene sequence: CDR1 KGHSH, CDR2 LQKENI. The CDR3 is 14 residues long. Trimming removed 3 bases from V and 2 bases from J, with 11 bases in between.

Here the CDR3 DNA reads TGTGCCAGCAGCTCCCTCGGGGGGGGAGTGAGCACCGGGGAGCTGTTTTTT. This translates into CASSSLGGGVSTGELFF. The genes are TRBV7-9 and TRBJ2-2; TRBD2 agrees at 8 bases. Looked up from germline, CDR1 is SEHNR and CDR2 is FQNEAQ (reference sequence). The V and J ends lost 4 bases and 4 bases, in that order; junction bases with no gene match: 11. This CDR3 has 17 amino acids.

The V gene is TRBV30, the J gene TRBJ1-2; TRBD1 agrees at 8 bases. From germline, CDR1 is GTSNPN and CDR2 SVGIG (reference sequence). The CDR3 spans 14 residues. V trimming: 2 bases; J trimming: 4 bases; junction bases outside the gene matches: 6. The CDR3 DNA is TGTGCCTGGAGTCGGACAGGGCTGAGCTATGGCTACACCTTC. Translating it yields CAWSRTGLSYGYTF.

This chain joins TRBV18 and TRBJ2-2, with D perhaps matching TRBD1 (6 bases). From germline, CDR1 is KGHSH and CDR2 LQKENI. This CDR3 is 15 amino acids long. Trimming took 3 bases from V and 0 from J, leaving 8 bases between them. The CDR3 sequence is CASSPGTTNTGELFF. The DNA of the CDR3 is TGTGCCAGCTCACCCGGGACAACGAACACCGGGGAGCTGTTTTTT.

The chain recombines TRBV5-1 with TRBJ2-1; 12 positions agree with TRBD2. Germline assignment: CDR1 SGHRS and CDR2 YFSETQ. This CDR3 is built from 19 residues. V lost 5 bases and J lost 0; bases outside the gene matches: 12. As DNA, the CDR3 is TGCGCCAGCAGAAGGACCGGGACTAGCGGGTTGCTCTCCTACAATGAGCAGTTCTTC. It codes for CASRRTGTSGLLSYNEQFF.

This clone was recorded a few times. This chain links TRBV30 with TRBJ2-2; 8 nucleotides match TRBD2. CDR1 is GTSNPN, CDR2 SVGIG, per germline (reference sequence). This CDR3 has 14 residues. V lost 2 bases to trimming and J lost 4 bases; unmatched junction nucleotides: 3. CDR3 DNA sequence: TGTGCCTGGAGTTCCGGACTAGCCACCGGGGAGCTGTTTTTT. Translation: CAWSSGLATGELFF.

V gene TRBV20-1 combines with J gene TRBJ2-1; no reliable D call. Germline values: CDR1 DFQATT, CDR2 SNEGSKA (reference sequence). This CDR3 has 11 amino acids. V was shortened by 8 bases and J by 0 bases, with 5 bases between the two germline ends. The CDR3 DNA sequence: TGCAGTCAGAACTCCTACAATGAGCAGTTCTTC. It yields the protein CSQNSYNEQFF.

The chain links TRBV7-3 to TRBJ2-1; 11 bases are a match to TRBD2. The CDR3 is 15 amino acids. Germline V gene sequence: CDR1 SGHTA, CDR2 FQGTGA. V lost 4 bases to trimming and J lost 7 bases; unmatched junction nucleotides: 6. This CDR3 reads CASSSGLADANEQFF. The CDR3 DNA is TGTGCCAGCAGCTCGGGACTAGCGGATGCGAATGAGCAGTTCTTC.